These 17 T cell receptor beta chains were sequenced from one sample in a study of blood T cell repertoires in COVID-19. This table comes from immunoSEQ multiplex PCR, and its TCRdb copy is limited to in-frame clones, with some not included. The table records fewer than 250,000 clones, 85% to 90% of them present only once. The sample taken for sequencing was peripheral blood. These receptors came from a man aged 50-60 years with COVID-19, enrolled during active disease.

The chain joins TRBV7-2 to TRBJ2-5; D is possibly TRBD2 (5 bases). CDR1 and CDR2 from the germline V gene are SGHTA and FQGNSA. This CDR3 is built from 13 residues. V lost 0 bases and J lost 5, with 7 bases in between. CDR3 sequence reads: CASSLARGETQYF. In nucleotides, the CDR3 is TGTGCCAGCAGCTTAGCAAGAGGGGAGACCCAGTACTTC.

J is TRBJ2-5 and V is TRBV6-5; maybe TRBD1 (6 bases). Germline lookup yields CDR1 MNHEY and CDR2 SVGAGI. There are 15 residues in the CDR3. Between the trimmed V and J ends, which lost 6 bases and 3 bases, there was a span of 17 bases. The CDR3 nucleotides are TGTGCCAGCAGCTCCTCCCAGGGGCGAGAAGAGACCCAGTACTTC. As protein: CASSSSQGREETQYF.

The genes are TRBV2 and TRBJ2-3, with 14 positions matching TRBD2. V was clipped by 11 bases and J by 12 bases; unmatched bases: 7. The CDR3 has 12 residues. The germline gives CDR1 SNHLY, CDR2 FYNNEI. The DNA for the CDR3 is TGTGCCGCGGGGGGACTAGCGGGAGACCAGTATTTT. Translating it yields CAAGGLAGDQYF.

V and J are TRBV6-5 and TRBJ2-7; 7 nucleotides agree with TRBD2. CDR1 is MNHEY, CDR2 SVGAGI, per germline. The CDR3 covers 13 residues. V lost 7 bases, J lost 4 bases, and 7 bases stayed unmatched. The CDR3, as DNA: TGTGCCAGCATTCGGCGGGAGCGGTACGAGCAGTACTTC. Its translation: CASIRRERYEQYF.

The CDR3 region is CASSSTEDSYSPLHF. The CDR3 DNA sequence: TGCGCCAGCAGCTCGACGGAAGACAGCTATTCACCCCTCCACTTT. V and J are TRBV5-1 and TRBJ1-6, with D possibly being TRBD1 (5 bases). Trimming stripped 3 bases from V and 8 bases from J, with 15 bases between. The CDR3 sequence is 15 residues long. CDR1 and CDR2 from the germline V gene are SGHRS and YFSETQ.

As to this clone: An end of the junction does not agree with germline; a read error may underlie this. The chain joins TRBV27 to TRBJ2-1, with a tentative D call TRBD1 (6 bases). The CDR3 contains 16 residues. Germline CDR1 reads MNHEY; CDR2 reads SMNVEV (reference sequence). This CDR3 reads CASSPITDRFSNKQFF. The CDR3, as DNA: TGTGCCAGCAGTCCAATTACCGACAGGTTCAGCAATAAGCAGTTCTTC.

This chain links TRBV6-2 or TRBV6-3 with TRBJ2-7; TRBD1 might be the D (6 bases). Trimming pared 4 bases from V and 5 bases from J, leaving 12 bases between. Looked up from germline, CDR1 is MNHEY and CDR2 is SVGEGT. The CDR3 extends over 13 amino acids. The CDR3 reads CASSSGTSHEQYF. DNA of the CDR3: TGTGCCAGCAGTTCCGGGACATCCCACGAGCAGTACTTC.

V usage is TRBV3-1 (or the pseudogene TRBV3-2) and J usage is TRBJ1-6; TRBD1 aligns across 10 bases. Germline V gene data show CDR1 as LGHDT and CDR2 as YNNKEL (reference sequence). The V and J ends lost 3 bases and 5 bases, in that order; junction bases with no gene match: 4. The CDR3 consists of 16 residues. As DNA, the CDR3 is TGTGCCAGCAGCCAGACAGGGGGCTGGGATAATTCACCCCTCCACTTT. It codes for CASSQTGGWDNSPLHF.

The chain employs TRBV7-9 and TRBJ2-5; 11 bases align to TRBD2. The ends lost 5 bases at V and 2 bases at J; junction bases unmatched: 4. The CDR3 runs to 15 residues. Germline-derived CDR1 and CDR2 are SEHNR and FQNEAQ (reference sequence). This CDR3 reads CASSHTSGGQETQYF. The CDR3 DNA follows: TGTGCCAGCAGCCACACTAGCGGGGGACAAGAGACCCAGTACTTC.

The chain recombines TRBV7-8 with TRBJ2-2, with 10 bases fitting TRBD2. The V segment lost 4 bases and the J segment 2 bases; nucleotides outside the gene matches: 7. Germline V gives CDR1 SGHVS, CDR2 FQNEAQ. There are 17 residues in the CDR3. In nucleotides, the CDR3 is TGTGCCAGCAGCTCCCGTAGCGGGGGGCATAACACCGGGGAGCTGTTTTTT. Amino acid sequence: CASSSRSGGHNTGELFF.

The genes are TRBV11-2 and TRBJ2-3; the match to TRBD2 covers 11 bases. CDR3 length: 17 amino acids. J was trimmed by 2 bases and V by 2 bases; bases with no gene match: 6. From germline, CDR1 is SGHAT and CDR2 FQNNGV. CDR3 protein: CASSLQASGGTTDTQYF. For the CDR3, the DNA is TGTGCCAGCAGCTTACAGGCTAGCGGGGGGACCACAGATACGCAGTATTTT.

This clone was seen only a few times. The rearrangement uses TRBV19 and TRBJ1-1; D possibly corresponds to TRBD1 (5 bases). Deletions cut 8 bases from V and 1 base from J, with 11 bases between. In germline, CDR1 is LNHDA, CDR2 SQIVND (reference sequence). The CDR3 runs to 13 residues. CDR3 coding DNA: TGTGCCAGTTCAGACAGACCGAACACTGAAGCTTTCTTT. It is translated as CASSDRPNTEAFF. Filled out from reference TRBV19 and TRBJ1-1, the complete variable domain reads DGGITQSPKYLFRKEGQNVTLSCEQNLNHDAMYWYRQDPGQGLRLIYYSQIVNDFQKGDIAEGYSVSREKKESFPLTVTSAQKNPTAFYLCASSDRPNTEAFFGQGTRLTVV.

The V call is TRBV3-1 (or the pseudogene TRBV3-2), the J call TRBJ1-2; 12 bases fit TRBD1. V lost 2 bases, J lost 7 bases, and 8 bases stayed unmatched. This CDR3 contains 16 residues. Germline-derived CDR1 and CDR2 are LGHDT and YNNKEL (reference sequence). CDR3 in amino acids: CASSQSLGTGGRGYTF. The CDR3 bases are TGTGCCAGCAGCCAATCGCTCGGGACAGGGGGCCGTGGCTACACCTTC.

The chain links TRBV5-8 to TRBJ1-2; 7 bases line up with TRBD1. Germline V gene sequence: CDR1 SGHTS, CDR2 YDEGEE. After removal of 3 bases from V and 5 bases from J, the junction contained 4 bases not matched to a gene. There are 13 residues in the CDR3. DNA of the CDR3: TGTGCCAGCAGCTCACAGGGGCAATATGGCTACACCTTC. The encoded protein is CASSSQGQYGYTF.

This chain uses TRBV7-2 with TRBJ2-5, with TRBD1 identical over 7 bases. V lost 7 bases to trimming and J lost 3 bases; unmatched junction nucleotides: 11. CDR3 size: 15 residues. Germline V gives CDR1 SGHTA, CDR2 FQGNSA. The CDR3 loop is CASTPPGTVKETQYF. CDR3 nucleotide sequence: TGTGCCAGCACCCCCCCAGGGACAGTCAAAGAGACCCAGTACTTC.

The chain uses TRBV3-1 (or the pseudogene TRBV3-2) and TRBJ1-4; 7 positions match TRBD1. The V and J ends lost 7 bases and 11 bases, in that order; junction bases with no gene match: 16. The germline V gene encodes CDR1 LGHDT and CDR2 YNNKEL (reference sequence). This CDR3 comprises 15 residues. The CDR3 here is CASTTTGTAFRKLFF. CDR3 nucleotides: TGTGCCAGCACCACAACCGGGACAGCCTTTCGGAAACTGTTTTTT.

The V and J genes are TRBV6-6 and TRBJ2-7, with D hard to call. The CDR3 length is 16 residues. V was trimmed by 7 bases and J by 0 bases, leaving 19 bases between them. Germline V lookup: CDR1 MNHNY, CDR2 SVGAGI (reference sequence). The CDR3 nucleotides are TGTGCCAGCACCAAAACCCCCAGGATAAGCTCCTACGAGCAGTACTTC. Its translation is CASTKTPRISSYEQYF.